This TCR beta chain was recorded in a study of blood T cell repertoires in COVID-19. Background on the study: Samples taken during acute and convalescent COVID-19 were collected in the United States, Italy and Spain. Sources were T cells, B-cell-depleted T cells, or PBMCs; the material itself was cDNA or gDNA.

Germline values: CDR1 MNHNY, CDR2 SVGAGI (reference sequence). The CDR3 sequence is 16 residues long. V was trimmed by 0 bases and J by 0 bases, leaving 10 bases between them. TCRdb's copy holds only in-frame clones and misses some; the assay was immunoSEQ multiplex PCR. The sample carries a few hundred thousand clones, 89% recorded once. It was during active infection that Seattle patients were enrolled and then longitudinally followed. This clonotype was sampled from a woman in her 30s with COVID-19, enrolled during active disease. The sequenced sample consisted of peripheral blood. V gene TRBV6-6 combines with J gene TRBJ2-3; D gene unclear. This CDR3 is CASSYSRGYSTDTQYF. CDR3 in DNA: TGTGCCAGCAGTTACTCGAGAGGTTATAGCACAGATACGCAGTATTTT.